Sequencing of this T cell receptor beta chain was carried out in a study of blood T cell repertoires in COVID-19. Study context: T cells, B-cell-depleted T cells, or PBMCs provided the cDNA or gDNA that served as material.

The CDR3 consists of 15 residues. Germline V gene sequence: CDR1 LGHDT, CDR2 YNNKEL (reference sequence). The V segment lost 0 bases and the J segment 7 bases; nucleotides outside the gene matches: 3. Here immunoSEQ multiplex PCR was the method, and the copy in TCRdb shows in-frame clones only, minus some. Among about 260,000 clones listed, about 89% were seen once. Sample: peripheral blood. This receptor was identified in a man aged 40-50 years who had recovered from COVID-19. V and J are TRBV3-1 (or the pseudogene TRBV3-2) and TRBJ2-1, with 10 bases that match TRBD2. For the CDR3, the DNA is TGTGCCAGCAGCCAAGACACTAGCGGGATAAATGAGCAGTTCTTC. This codes for CASSQDTSGINEQFF.